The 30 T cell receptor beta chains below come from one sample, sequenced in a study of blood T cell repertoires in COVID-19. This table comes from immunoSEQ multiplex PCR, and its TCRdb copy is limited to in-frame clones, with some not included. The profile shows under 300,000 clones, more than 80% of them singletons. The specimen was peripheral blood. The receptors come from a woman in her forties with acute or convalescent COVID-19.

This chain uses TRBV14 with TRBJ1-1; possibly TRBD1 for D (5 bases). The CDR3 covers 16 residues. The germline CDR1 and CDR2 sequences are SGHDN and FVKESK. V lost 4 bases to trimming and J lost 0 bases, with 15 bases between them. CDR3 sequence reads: CASSPLPGGLNTEAFF. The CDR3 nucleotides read TGTGCCAGCAGCCCCCTGCCCGGGGGTCTGAACACTGAAGCTTTCTTT.

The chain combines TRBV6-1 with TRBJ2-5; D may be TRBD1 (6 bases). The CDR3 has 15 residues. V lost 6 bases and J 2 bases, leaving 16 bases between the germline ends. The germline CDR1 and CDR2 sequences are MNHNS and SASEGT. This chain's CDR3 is CASRQPQGTQETQYF. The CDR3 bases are TGTGCCAGCAGGCAGCCTCAAGGGACACAAGAGACCCAGTACTTC.

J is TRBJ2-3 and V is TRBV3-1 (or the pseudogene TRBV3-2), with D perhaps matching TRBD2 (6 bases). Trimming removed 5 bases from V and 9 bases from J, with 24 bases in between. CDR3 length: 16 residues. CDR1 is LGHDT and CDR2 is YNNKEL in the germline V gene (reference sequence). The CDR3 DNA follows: TGTGCCAGCAGCGCCCGACTAGGGAGTCTTAAGGAGACGCAGTATTTT. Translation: CASSARLGSLKETQYF.

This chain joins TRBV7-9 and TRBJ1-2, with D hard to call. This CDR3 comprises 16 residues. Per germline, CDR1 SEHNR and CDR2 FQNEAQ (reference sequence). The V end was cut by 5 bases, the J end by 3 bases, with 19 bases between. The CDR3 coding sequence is TGTGCCAGCAGCCCTACCCGGGAAAGGCATGACTATGGCTACACCTTC. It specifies CASSPTRERHDYGYTF.

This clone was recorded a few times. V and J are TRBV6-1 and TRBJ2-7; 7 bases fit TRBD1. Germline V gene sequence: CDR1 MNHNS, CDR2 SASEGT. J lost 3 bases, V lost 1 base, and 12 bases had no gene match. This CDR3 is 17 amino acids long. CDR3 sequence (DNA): TGTGCCAGCAGTGAAGGAGCCCGGGACAGCTATAACTACGAGCAGTACGTC. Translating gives CASSEGARDSYNYEQYV.

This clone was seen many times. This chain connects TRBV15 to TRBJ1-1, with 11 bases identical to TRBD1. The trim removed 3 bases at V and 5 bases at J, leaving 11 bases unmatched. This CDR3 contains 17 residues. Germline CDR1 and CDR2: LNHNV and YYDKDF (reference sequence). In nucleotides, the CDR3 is TGTGCCACCAGCAGGGGCAGGACAGGGGGCGCGAGGACTGAAGCTTTCTTT. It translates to CATSRGRTGGARTEAFF.

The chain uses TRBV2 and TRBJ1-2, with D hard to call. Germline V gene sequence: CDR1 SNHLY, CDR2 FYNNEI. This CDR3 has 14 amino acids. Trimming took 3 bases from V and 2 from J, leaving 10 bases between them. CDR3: CASSEGRPNYGYTF. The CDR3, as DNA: TGTGCCAGCAGTGAGGGCAGGCCCAACTATGGCTACACCTTC.

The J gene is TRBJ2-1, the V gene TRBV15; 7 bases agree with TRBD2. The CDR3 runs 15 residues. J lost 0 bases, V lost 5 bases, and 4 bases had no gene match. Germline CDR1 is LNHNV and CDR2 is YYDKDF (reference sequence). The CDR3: CATSSRGSSYNEQFF. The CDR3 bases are TGTGCCACCAGCTCGCGGGGGAGCTCCTACAATGAGCAGTTCTTC.

CDR3: CASSQVVWPFLTEAFF. The DNA for the CDR3 is TGTGCCAGCAGCCAAGTCGTGTGGCCGTTTCTCACTGAAGCTTTCTTT. The rearrangement links TRBV3-1 (or the pseudogene TRBV3-2) to TRBJ1-1, with D unresolved. V lost 1 base and J 4 bases, leaving 16 bases between the germline ends. CDR1 is LGHDT, CDR2 YNNKEL, per germline (reference sequence). The CDR3 is 16 amino acids.

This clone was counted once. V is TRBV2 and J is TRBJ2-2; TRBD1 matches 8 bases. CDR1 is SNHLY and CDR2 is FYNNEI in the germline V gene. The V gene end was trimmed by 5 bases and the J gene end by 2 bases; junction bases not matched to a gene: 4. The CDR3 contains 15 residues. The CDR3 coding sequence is TGTGCCAGCAGTCGGGACAGGCCCAACACCGGGGAGCTGTTTTTT. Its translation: CASSRDRPNTGELFF.

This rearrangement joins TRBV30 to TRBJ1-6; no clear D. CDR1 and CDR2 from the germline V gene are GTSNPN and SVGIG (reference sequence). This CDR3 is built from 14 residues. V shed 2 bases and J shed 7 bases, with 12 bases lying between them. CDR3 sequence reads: CAWSRGLGNSPLHF. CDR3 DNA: TGTGCCTGGAGTCGCGGACTGGGCAATTCACCCCTCCACTTT.

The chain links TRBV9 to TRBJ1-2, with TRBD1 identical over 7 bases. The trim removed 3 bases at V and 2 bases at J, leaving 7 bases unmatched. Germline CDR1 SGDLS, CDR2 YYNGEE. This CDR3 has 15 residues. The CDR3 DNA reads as TGTGCCAGCAGCGGAGACAGGGTCCCAAACTATGGCTACACCTTC. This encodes CASSGDRVPNYGYTF.

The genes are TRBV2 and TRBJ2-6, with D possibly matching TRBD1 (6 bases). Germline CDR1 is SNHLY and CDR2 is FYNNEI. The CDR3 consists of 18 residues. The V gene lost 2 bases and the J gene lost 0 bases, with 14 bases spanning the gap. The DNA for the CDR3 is TGTGCCAGCAGTGAAACCGGGACAAGGAGCTCTGGGGCCAACGTCCTGACTTTC. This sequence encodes CASSETGTRSSGANVLTF.

The CDR3 coding sequence is TGTGCCAGCAGCCCCAGGCCCTACGAGCAGTACGTC. It translates to CASSPRPYEQYV. The J gene is TRBJ2-7, the V gene TRBV12-3 or TRBV12-4; D gene ambiguous. CDR3 length: 12 residues. The V end was cut by 6 bases, the J end by 2 bases, with 8 bases between.

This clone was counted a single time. CDR3 in amino acids: CAWSRGQGASYNSPLHF. The CDR3 DNA sequence: TGTGCCTGGAGTCGTGGACAGGGGGCAAGCTATAATTCACCCCTCCACTTT. The chain carries TRBV30 and TRBJ1-6; 11 bases align to TRBD1. The CDR3 runs 17 residues. Germline assignment: CDR1 GTSNPN and CDR2 SVGIG (reference sequence). J lost 3 bases, V lost 2 bases, and 6 bases had no gene match.

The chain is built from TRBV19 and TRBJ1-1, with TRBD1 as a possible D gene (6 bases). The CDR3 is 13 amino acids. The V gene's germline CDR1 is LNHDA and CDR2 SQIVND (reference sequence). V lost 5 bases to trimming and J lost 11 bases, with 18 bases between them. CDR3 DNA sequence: TGTGCCAGTAGTCTACCCCGGGACAAGGGGGCTTTCTTT. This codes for CASSLPRDKGAFF.

The CDR3 loop reads CATSAPRGSSQPQHF. DNA of the CDR3: TGTGCCACCAGTGCTCCCAGGGGATCCAGTCAGCCCCAGCATTTT. The rearrangement uses TRBV24-1 and TRBJ1-5, with D perhaps matching TRBD1 (6 bases). The V gene lost 5 bases and the J gene lost 6 bases, with 16 bases spanning the gap. CDR3 length equals 15 residues. Germline lookup yields CDR1 KGHDR and CDR2 SFDVKD.

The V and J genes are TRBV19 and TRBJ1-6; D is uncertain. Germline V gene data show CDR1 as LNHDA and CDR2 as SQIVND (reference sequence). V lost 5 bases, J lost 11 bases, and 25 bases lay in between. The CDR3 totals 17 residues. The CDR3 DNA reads TGTGCCAGTAGTGTCAGCGAATCAATTCGATTATTGGCACCCCTCCACTTT. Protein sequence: CASSVSESIRLLAPLHF.

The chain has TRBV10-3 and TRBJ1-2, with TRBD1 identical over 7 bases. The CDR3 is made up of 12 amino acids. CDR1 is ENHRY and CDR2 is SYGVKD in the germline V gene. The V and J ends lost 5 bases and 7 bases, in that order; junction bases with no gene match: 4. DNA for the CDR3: TGTGCCATCAGTCTGACAGGGATTGGCTACACCTTC. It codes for CAISLTGIGYTF.

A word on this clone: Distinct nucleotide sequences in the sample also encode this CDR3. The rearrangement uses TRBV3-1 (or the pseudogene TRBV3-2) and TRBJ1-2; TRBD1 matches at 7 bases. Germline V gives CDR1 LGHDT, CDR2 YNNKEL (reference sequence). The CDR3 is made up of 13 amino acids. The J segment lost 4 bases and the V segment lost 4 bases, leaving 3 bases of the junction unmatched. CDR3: CASSRQGSYGYTF. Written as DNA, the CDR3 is TGTGCCAGCAGCCGACAGGGTTCCTATGGCTACACCTTC.

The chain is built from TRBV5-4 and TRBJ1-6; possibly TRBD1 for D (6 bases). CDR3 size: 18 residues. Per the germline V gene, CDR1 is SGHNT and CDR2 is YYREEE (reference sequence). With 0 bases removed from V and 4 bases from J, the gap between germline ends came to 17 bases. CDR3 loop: CASSLVQGERSYNSPLHF. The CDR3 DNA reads TGTGCCAGCAGCTTGGTACAGGGAGAAAGGAGTTATAATTCACCCCTCCACTTT. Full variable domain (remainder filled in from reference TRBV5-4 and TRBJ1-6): ETGVTQSPTHLIKTRGQQVTLRCSSQSGHNTVSWYQQALGQGPQFIFQYYREEENGRGNFPPRFSGLQFPNYSSELNVNALELDDSALYLCASSLVQGERSYNSPLHFGNGTRLTVT.

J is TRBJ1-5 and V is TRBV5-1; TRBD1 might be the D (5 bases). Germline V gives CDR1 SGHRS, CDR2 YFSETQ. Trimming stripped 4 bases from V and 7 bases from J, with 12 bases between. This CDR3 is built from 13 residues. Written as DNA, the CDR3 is TGCGCCAGCAGCCAGTGGGGGGGGCAGCCCCAGCATTTT. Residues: CASSQWGGQPQHF.

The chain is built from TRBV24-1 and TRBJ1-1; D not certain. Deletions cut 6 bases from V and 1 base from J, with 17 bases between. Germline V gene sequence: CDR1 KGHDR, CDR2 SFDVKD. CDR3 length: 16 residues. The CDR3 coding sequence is TGTGCCACCAGTAAAACCGAGAGGCTTTCGAACACTGAAGCTTTCTTT. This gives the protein CATSKTERLSNTEAFF.

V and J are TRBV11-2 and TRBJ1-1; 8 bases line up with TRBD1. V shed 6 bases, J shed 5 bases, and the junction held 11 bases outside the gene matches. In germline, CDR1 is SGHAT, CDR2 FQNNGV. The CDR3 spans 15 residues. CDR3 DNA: TGTGCCAGCAGGGCCGGGACAGGAGGTTTTACTGAAGCTTTCTTT. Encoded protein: CASRAGTGGFTEAFF.

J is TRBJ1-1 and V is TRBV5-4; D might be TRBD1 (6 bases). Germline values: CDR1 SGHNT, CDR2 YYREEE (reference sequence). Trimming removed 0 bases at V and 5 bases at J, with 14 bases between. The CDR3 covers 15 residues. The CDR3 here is CASSLEGVPGTEAFF. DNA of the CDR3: TGTGCCAGCAGCTTGGAGGGGGTCCCTGGGACTGAAGCTTTCTTT.

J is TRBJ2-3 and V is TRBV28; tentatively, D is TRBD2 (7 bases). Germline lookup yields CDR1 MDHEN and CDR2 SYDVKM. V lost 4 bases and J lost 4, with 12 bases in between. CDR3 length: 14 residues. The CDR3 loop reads CASSYGGRPDTQYF. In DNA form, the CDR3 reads TGTGCCAGCAGTTACGGGGGGCGCCCAGATACGCAGTATTTT.

CDR3 amino acids: CASSGTGVSGANVLTF. The CDR3 bases are TGTGCCAGCAGCGGGACAGGGGTCAGCGGGGCCAACGTCCTGACTTTC. The chain combines TRBV5-6 with TRBJ2-6, with 10 bases matching TRBD1. Per the germline V gene, CDR1 is SGHDT and CDR2 is YYEEEE. The J segment lost 4 bases and the V segment lost 4 bases, leaving 5 bases of the junction unmatched. The CDR3 is 16 amino acids.

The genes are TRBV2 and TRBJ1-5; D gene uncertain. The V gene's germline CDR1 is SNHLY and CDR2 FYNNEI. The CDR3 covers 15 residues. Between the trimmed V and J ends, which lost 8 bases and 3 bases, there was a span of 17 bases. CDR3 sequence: CASDSGREVNQPQHF. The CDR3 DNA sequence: TGTGCCAGCGACTCTGGGCGGGAGGTCAATCAGCCCCAGCATTTT.

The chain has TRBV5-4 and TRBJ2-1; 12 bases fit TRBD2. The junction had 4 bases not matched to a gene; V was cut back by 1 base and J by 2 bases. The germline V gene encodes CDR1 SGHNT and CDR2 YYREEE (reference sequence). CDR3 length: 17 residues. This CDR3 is CASSLRRTSGAYNEQFF. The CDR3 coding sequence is TGTGCCAGCAGCTTGAGGAGGACTAGCGGGGCCTACAATGAGCAGTTCTTC. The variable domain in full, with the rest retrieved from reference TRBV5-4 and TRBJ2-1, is ETGVTQSPTHLIKTRGQQVTLRCSSQSGHNTVSWYQQALGQGPQFIFQYYREEENGRGNFPPRFSGLQFPNYSSELNVNALELDDSALYLCASSLRRTSGAYNEQFFGPGTRLTVL.

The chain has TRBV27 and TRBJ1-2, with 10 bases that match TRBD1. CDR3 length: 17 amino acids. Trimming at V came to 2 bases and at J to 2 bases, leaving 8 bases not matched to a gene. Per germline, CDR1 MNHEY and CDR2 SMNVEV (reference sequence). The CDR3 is CASSLVYRTGGNYGYTF. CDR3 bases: TGTGCCAGCAGTTTAGTGTATCGGACAGGGGGGAACTATGGCTACACCTTC.